One and the same sample provided the 30 T cell receptor beta chains below, sequenced in a study of blood T cell repertoires in COVID-19. This table comes from immunoSEQ multiplex PCR, and its TCRdb copy is limited to in-frame clones, with some not included. The table lists about 260,000 clones, around nine tenths of them singletons. Sequencing input: peripheral blood. All receptors come from a middle-aged man who had recovered from COVID-19.

The rearrangement links TRBV5-6 to TRBJ2-5; the D gene is possibly TRBD1 (5 bases). V shed 2 bases and J shed 0 bases, with 14 bases lying between them. Germline loops: CDR1 SGHDT, CDR2 YYEEEE. This CDR3 comprises 16 residues. This chain's CDR3 is CASSFDRRSYQETQYF. The CDR3 DNA is TGTGCCAGCAGCTTCGACAGAAGATCGTACCAAGAGACCCAGTACTTC.

The chain combines TRBV7-2 with TRBJ1-1; no clear D gene. From germline, CDR1 is SGHTA and CDR2 FQGNSA. CDR3 length equals 14 residues. V lost 5 bases, J lost 6 bases, and 16 bases lay in between. In DNA form, the CDR3 reads TGTGCCAGCAGCCGGCGCACCGGGATCCCTGAAGCTTTCTTT. This translates into CASSRRTGIPEAFF. The whole variable domain, filled in from reference TRBV7-2 and TRBJ1-1, reads GAGVSQSPSNKVTEKGKDVELRCDPISGHTALYWYRQSLGQGLEFLIYFQGNSAPDKSGLPSDRFSAERTGGSVSTLTIQRTQQEDSAVYLCASSRRTGIPEAFFGQGTRLTVV.

J is TRBJ2-1 and V is TRBV5-4; TRBD2 agrees at 15 bases. Germline V gene lookup returns CDR1 SGHNT and CDR2 YYREEE (reference sequence). The trim removed 3 bases at V and 7 bases at J, leaving 2 bases unmatched. The CDR3 has 15 residues. In DNA, the CDR3 is TGTGCCAGCAGCTCAGGACTAGCGGGAGGGAATGAGCAGTTCTTC. Protein sequence: CASSSGLAGGNEQFF.

The chain has TRBV6-4 and TRBJ2-1; 8 positions agree with TRBD1. This CDR3 is built from 17 residues. V trimming: 5 bases; J trimming: 6 bases; junction bases outside the gene matches: 15. CDR1 MRHNA and CDR2 SNTAGT come from the germline V gene. In DNA form, the CDR3 reads TGTGCCAGCAGTCGGACAGGGAGAGGGGGCGACGCCAATGAGCAGTTCTTC. The encoded protein is CASSRTGRGGDANEQFF.

The rearrangement links TRBV12-3 or TRBV12-4 to TRBJ2-7, with 7 bases matching TRBD1. CDR3 length: 13 amino acids. Unmatched junction bases numbered 3, after V lost 1 base and J lost 6 bases. The CDR3 spells CASSLGTGAEQYF. The CDR3 bases are TGTGCCAGCAGTTTAGGGACAGGAGCCGAGCAGTACTTC.

This chain links TRBV5-1 with TRBJ2-5; 11 positions match TRBD2. V dropped 1 base and J dropped 4; count of bases not matched to a gene: 3. The CDR3 has 15 residues. The germline gives CDR1 SGHRS, CDR2 YFSETQ. The CDR3 loop reads CASSLTSGRPETQYF. CDR3 nucleotide sequence: TGCGCCAGCAGCTTGACTAGCGGGAGACCAGAGACCCAGTACTTC.

This clone was found a few times. Distinct nucleotide sequences in the sample also encode this CDR3. The rearrangement links TRBV19 to TRBJ1-4; maybe TRBD1 (5 bases). Deletions cut 3 bases from V and 0 bases from J, with 8 bases between. Germline lookup yields CDR1 LNHDA and CDR2 SQIVND (reference sequence). This CDR3 contains 15 residues. CDR3 region: CASSISGATNEKLFF. The CDR3 bases are TGTGCCAGTAGTATTTCGGGGGCAACTAATGAAAAACTGTTTTTT.

The chain employs TRBV2 and TRBJ1-2, with TRBD1 matching 11 bases. Germline-derived CDR1 and CDR2 are SNHLY and FYNNEI. Trimming cost V 5 bases and J 6 bases; bases outside gene matches: 5. The CDR3 is 14 residues long. The DNA of the CDR3 is TGTGCCAGCAGTCGGACAGGGGGCGGTGATGGCTACACCTTC. It encodes CASSRTGGGDGYTF.

Comment on this clone: Other DNA sequences in the same sample also yield this CDR3. The J gene is TRBJ2-7, the V gene TRBV5-4, with 9 bases lining up with TRBD1. Per the germline V gene, CDR1 is SGHNT and CDR2 is YYREEE (reference sequence). The trim removed 0 bases at V and 1 base at J, leaving 2 bases unmatched. The length of the CDR3 is 15 residues. DNA of the CDR3: TGTGCCAGCAGCTTGGGTGGGACAGGGTCCTACGAGCAGTACTTC. Protein: CASSLGGTGSYEQYF.

V usage is TRBV7-7 and J usage is TRBJ2-5; possible D gene TRBD1, 5 bases. This CDR3 region has 16 residues. Germline V lookup: CDR1 SSHAT, CDR2 FNYEAQ (reference sequence). Trimming cost V 0 bases and J 1 base, with 12 bases left between them. This CDR3 reads CASSLAHRQFQETQYF. The CDR3 coding sequence is TGTGCCAGCAGCTTAGCGCACAGGCAGTTCCAAGAGACCCAGTACTTC.

The chain employs TRBV27 and TRBJ2-2; TRBD2 agrees at 13 bases. Germline CDR1 and CDR2: MNHEY and SMNVEV (reference sequence). This CDR3 region has 17 residues. V lost 6 bases to trimming and J lost 3 bases; unmatched junction nucleotides: 7. The CDR3 coding sequence is TGTGCCAGCAGCTTGACTAGCGGGAGGAGACACACCGGGGAGCTGTTTTTT. Amino acids: CASSLTSGRRHTGELFF.

The chain links TRBV19 to TRBJ1-2; 8 bases agree with TRBD1. The germline gives CDR1 LNHDA, CDR2 SQIVND (reference sequence). With V trimmed by 3 bases and J by 4 bases, 4 bases remained unmatched. The CDR3 runs to 14 residues. Here the CDR3 reads CASSIQGATYGYTF. The CDR3 bases are TGTGCCAGTAGTATCCAGGGGGCGACCTATGGCTACACCTTC.

This chain joins TRBV5-5 and TRBJ1-2, with D uncertain. Per germline, CDR1 SGHKS and CDR2 YYEKEE (reference sequence). The CDR3 runs 16 residues. The V end was cut by 1 base, the J end by 8 bases, with 21 bases between. CDR3 in DNA: TGTGCCAGCAGCTTGTCGGCGGGCTCAGTTAAGGAAGGCTACACCTTC. Protein product: CASSLSAGSVKEGYTF.

This sequence joins TRBV3-1 (or the pseudogene TRBV3-2) and TRBJ1-2; D uncertain. The CDR3 has 14 amino acids. V lost 6 bases, J lost 1 base, and 12 bases lay in between. Looked up from germline, CDR1 is LGHDT and CDR2 is YNNKEL (reference sequence). This chain's CDR3 is CASRRTEVNYGYTF. The CDR3 DNA sequence: TGTGCCAGCAGGCGGACGGAGGTTAACTATGGCTACACCTTC.

The gene calls are TRBV7-2 and TRBJ2-5; 7 bases align to TRBD1. The V gene's germline CDR1 is SGHTA and CDR2 FQGNSA. The CDR3 totals 15 residues. V dropped 5 bases and J dropped 5; count of bases not matched to a gene: 11. The CDR3 sequence: CASSPTGTAVETQYF. For the CDR3, the DNA is TGTGCCAGCAGCCCCACCGGGACAGCCGTTGAGACCCAGTACTTC.

CDR3: CASSAGLAGGNEQFF. The CDR3 DNA sequence: TGTGCCAGCAGCGCCGGACTAGCGGGAGGCAATGAGCAGTTCTTC. The J gene is TRBJ2-1, the V gene TRBV9; TRBD2 agrees at 14 bases. In germline, CDR1 is SGDLS, CDR2 YYNGEE. This CDR3 has 15 residues. V trimming: 3 bases; J trimming: 6 bases; junction bases outside the gene matches: 2.

This sequence joins TRBV11-2 and TRBJ2-7, with 10 bases aligning to TRBD1. Germline V gene lookup returns CDR1 SGHAT and CDR2 FQNNGV. The CDR3 sequence is 14 residues long. Trimming cost V 5 bases and J 6 bases; bases outside gene matches: 7. CDR3 in DNA: TGTGCCAGCAGCCCCGGGACAGGGGTTGGCGAGCAGTACTTC. Translated: CASSPGTGVGEQYF.

There are a few counts of this clone. The rearrangement links TRBV2 to TRBJ1-6; no definite D call. CDR1 and CDR2 (germline): SNHLY, FYNNEI. The CDR3 covers 13 residues. V was trimmed by 7 bases and J by 3 bases, leaving 7 bases between them. CDR3 in DNA: TGTGCCAGCATTCGGGGCTATAATTCACCCCTCCACTTT. Translating it yields CASIRGYNSPLHF.

This chain connects TRBV5-1 to TRBJ2-3; TRBD1 aligns across 12 bases. This CDR3 spans 15 amino acids. Looked up from germline, CDR1 is SGHRS and CDR2 is YFSETQ. J gave up 4 bases and V 4 bases, and 4 bases lay outside the gene matches. This chain's CDR3 is CASSTGTGGADTQYF. CDR3 coding DNA: TGCGCCAGCAGCACAGGGACAGGGGGCGCAGATACGCAGTATTTT.

This rearrangement joins TRBV19 to TRBJ2-3, with D possibly matching TRBD2 (5 bases). CDR3 length equals 13 residues. V was shortened by 6 bases and J by 5 bases, with 12 bases between the two germline ends. From germline, CDR1 is LNHDA and CDR2 SQIVND (reference sequence). The CDR3 region has the DNA TGTGCCAGTAGCGACTATTCCCGAGATACGCAGTATTTT. This sequence encodes CASSDYSRDTQYF.

The chain carries TRBV24-1 and TRBJ2-2, with TRBD1 matching over 7 bases. Per germline, CDR1 KGHDR and CDR2 SFDVKD. The CDR3 consists of 16 residues. V dropped 3 bases and J dropped 4; count of bases not matched to a gene: 7. The CDR3 sequence is CATSDREQGSTGELFF. CDR3 nucleotides: TGTGCCACCAGTGATAGAGAACAGGGGTCCACCGGGGAGCTGTTTTTT.

About this clone: One end of the junction varies from germline; a read error may be responsible. This chain uses TRBV11-3 with TRBJ1-5; 8 positions agree with TRBD1. CDR3 length: 20 amino acids. Per germline, CDR1 SGHNT and CDR2 YENEEA. CDR3 sequence: CASSSTGTGPNFLSSQPQHF. Written as DNA, the CDR3 is TGTGCCAGCAGCTCGACCGGGACAGGCCCCAACTTTCTCAGCAGTCAGCCCCAGCATTTT.

This rearrangement joins TRBV12-2 to TRBJ2-3; the D call in the table, TRBD2, was not verified against the DNA. TRBV12-2 is a recognized pseudogene. CDR3 length: 17 residues. The CDR3 here is CASRGNGDCPFWDTQYF. As DNA, the CDR3 is TGTGCAAGTCGCGGCAACGGGGACTGCCCCTTCTGGGATACGCAGTATTTT.

The chain carries TRBV12-3 or TRBV12-4 and TRBJ1-2; D not resolved. The CDR3 has 13 amino acids. V was shortened by 3 bases and J by 3 bases, with 8 bases between the two germline ends. The CDR3 region has the DNA TGTGCCAGCAGTTTGAAGTACTACTATGGCTACACCTTC. This translates into CASSLKYYYGYTF.

The chain has TRBV15 and TRBJ2-1, with unresolved D. From germline, CDR1 is LNHNV and CDR2 YYDKDF (reference sequence). This CDR3 contains 13 residues. Trimming stripped 4 bases from V and 6 bases from J, with 10 bases between. The CDR3 is CATSNALGNEQFF. The CDR3 coding sequence is TGTGCCACCAGCAACGCCCTCGGCAATGAGCAGTTCTTC.

This clone was seen only once. The V and J genes are TRBV6-5 and TRBJ2-7; 8 nucleotides line up with TRBD2. V shed 0 bases and J 3 bases; nucleotides not matched to a gene: 4. Looked up from germline, CDR1 is MNHEY and CDR2 is SVGAGI. The CDR3 consists of 15 residues. The CDR3 nucleotides read TGTGCCAGCAGTTACTCTGCGGGGGGACTCTACGAGCAGTACTTC. This sequence encodes CASSYSAGGLYEQYF.

J is TRBJ2-6 and V is TRBV7-6; D perhaps matches TRBD1 (6 bases). Germline V gene data show CDR1 as SGHVS and CDR2 as FNYEAQ. Trimming removed 4 bases from V and 3 bases from J, with 10 bases in between. CDR3 length: 15 residues. CDR3 amino acids: CASSSYRVGANVLTF. DNA for the CDR3: TGTGCCAGCAGCTCTTACAGGGTTGGGGCCAACGTCCTGACTTTC. The variable domain in full, completed from reference TRBV7-6 and TRBJ2-6, reads GAGVSQSPRYKVTKRGQDVALRCDPISGHVSLYWYRQALGQGPEFLTYFNYEAQQDKSGLPNDRFSAERPEGSISTLTIQRTEQRDSAMYRCASSSYRVGANVLTFGAGSRLTVL.

CDR3 protein: CASSSGLAGPNEQFF. The CDR3 nucleotides read TGCGCCAGCAGCTCCGGACTAGCGGGGCCCAATGAGCAGTTCTTC. The chain has TRBV5-1 and TRBJ2-1, with 12 bases lining up with TRBD2. The CDR3 has 15 amino acids. Germline CDR1 reads SGHRS; CDR2 reads YFSETQ. Trimming cost V 3 bases and J 6 bases; bases outside gene matches: 4.

The rearrangement links TRBV9 to TRBJ1-1; no clear D gene. CDR1 is SGDLS and CDR2 is YYNGEE in the germline V gene. This CDR3 comprises 12 residues. V shed 0 bases and J shed 7 bases, with 7 bases lying between them. The CDR3 DNA sequence: TGTGCCAGCAGCGTAGGTGCGGATGAAGCTTTCTTT. Translating gives CASSVGADEAFF.

V gene TRBV6-2 or TRBV6-3 combines with J gene TRBJ1-6, with 7 bases lining up with TRBD1. The germline CDR1 and CDR2 sequences are MNHEY and SVGEGT. V lost 2 bases, J lost 14 bases, and 3 bases stayed unmatched. The CDR3 spans 12 residues. The CDR3 sequence is CASSYPTGTLHF. CDR3 bases: TGTGCCAGCAGTTACCCGACAGGGACCCTCCACTTT.